The source of this T cell receptor (beta chain) is a study of T cells in Graves' hyperthyroidism and ophthalmopathy. Amplification of TCR beta CDR3 regions was performed using RNA transcripts as template. TCR CDR3 regions were first amplified by RT-PCR with HTBI primers. One entry per CDR3 protein results from TCRdb running MiXCR on the multiplex PCR reads. The data contain around 610,000 distinct CDR3 sequences, 14% to 15% of them singletons. Germline values: CDR1 MNHEY, CDR2 SMNVEV (reference sequence). The CDR3 is 16 residues long. A note on this clonotype: A much larger clone sits a single nucleotide away, making a read error possible.

Material for sequencing was blood. This TCR derives from a woman aged 40 to 55 with Graves' ophthalmopathy. The chain carries TRBV27 and TRBJ1-1; D is possibly TRBD1 (5 bases). This chain's CDR3 is CASSLSPQGTDTVAFF. Written as DNA, the CDR3 is TGTGCCAGCAGTTTATCTCCCCAGGGAACGGACACTGTAGCTTTCTTT.